The T cell receptor (beta chain) described here comes from a study of T cells in Graves' hyperthyroidism and ophthalmopathy. Clinicians diagnosed patients from clinical symptoms, serum thyroxine and TRAb, thyroid ultrasound and orbital computed tomography. The PBMCs had their origin in around 9.1 ml of fresh peripheral blood. CDR3 size: 10 residues. Trimming took 6 bases from V and 4 from J, leaving 4 bases between them. The germline V gene encodes CDR1 SQVTM and CDR2 ANQGSEA. RNA transcripts provided the source from which TCR beta CDR3 regions were amplified. The HTBI primer set served for first-round RT-PCR of the TCR CDR3. TCRdb itself ran the multiplex PCR reads through MiXCR, one entry per CDR3 protein. Of over 700,000 distinct CDR3 sequences in the sample, 38% were seen once.

The chain combines TRBV29-1 with TRBJ2-1; D unclear. This sequence was found in a man younger than 30 with Graves' hyperthyroidism. Sequenced input: blood. As DNA, the CDR3 is TGCAGCGTCGTTTACAATGAGCAGTTCTTC. Protein sequence: CSVVYNEQFF.